The clone carrying this T cell receptor (beta chain) was counted many times. Its antigen is still unknown. This sample stems from a study of T cells in Graves' hyperthyroidism and ophthalmopathy. Overall study: The blood sample was taken at first diagnosis, before treatment began. Overall study findings and caveats: A median around six months before onset, the model predicted ophthalmopathy.

From RNA transcripts, TCR beta CDR3 regions were amplified. The HTBI primer set served for first-round RT-PCR of the TCR CDR3. TCRdb processed the multiplex PCR reads anew with MiXCR; each CDR3 protein has one entry. The table shows more than 450,000 distinct CDR3 sequences, with around 13% occurring only once. Diagnoses used clinical symptoms, serum thyroxine and TRAb, thyroid ultrasound and orbital computed tomography. Germline V gene lookup returns CDR1 GTSNPN and CDR2 SVGIG (reference sequence). V lost 0 bases, J lost 4 bases, and 9 bases stayed unmatched. The CDR3 contains 17 residues. The source material was blood. The sequence was collected from a woman in her thirties or forties with Graves' hyperthyroidism. This chain uses TRBV30 with TRBJ2-5; 12 bases align to TRBD2. The CDR3 sequence is CAWSVGLAGGNGETQYF. Written as DNA, the CDR3 is TGTGCCTGGAGTGTAGGGCTAGCGGGAGGGAACGGAGAGACCCAGTACTTC.